This is a list of T cell receptor beta chains from one sample in a study of blood T cell repertoires in COVID-19. Only in-frame clones appear in the TCRdb table, and some are missing; sequencing was by immunoSEQ multiplex PCR. The sample yields about 190,000 clones, more than 60% seen once. Sequenced: peripheral blood. These receptors were obtained from a man in his fifties who had recovered from COVID-19. Both conserved end residues are part of each CDR3. A D gene is named only where the DNA matches it firmly. Only some rows state a clone size, as once, few, many or a class for expanded clones.

CDR3 DNA: TGTGCCAGCAGTTCAGGGGGCAATCGCGAAAAACTGTTTTTT
CDR3 protein: CASSSGGNREKLFF
D gene: TRBD1
clone size: NA
J gene: TRBJ1-4
V gene: TRBV6-5

CDR3 DNA: TGTGCCAGCAGTCTAACTAGCGGGGTTTTGTACGAGCAGTACTTC
CDR3 protein: CASSLTSGVLYEQYF
D gene: TRBD2
clone size: NA
J gene: TRBJ2-7
V gene: TRBV2

CDR3 DNA: TGCGCCAGCAGTCAACGCACTAGCGGTAACTACGAGCAGTACTTC
CDR3 protein: CASSQRTSGNYEQYF
D gene: TRBD2
clone size: NA
J gene: TRBJ2-7
V gene: TRBV4-1

CDR3 DNA: TGTGCCAGCAGTTTATGGGGGGCTAATGAAAAACTGTTTTTT
CDR3 protein: CASSLWGANEKLFF
D gene: NA
clone size: NA
J gene: TRBJ1-4
V gene: TRBV27

CDR3 DNA: TGTGCCAGCAGTCCCGGACAGGGTCCTATAACTAACTATGGCTACACCTTC
CDR3 protein: CASSPGQGPITNYGYTF
D gene: TRBD1
clone size: NA
J gene: TRBJ1-2
V gene: TRBV28

CDR3 DNA: TGTGCCAGCTCACCACCTATCGACAGGGTGTCTTCACCCCTCCACTTT
CDR3 protein: CASSPPIDRVSSPLHF
D gene: TRBD1
clone size: NA
J gene: TRBJ1-6
V gene: TRBV18

CDR3 DNA: TGCAGTGCTAGAGAGGGAGTAAAACTGTTTTTT
CDR3 protein: CSAREGVKLFF
D gene: NA
clone size: NA
J gene: TRBJ1-4
V gene: TRBV20-1

CDR3 DNA: TGCGCCAGCAGGCCCGTAGCGGGGGGCTCCTACAATGAGCAGTTCTTC
CDR3 protein: CASRPVAGGSYNEQFF
D gene: TRBD2
clone size: NA
J gene: TRBJ2-1
V gene: TRBV10-2

CDR3 DNA: TGTGCCAGCAGTTTATTTGCTAGCGGGAGTATCGGCACAGATACGCAGTATTTT
CDR3 protein: CASSLFASGSIGTDTQYF
D gene: TRBD2
clone size: NA
J gene: TRBJ2-3
V gene: TRBV27

CDR3 DNA: TGTGCCAGCAGTTTGTTCCGGGAGTCAGAGACCCAGTACTTC
CDR3 protein: CASSLFRESETQYF
D gene: NA
clone size: NA
J gene: TRBJ2-5
V gene: TRBV27

CDR3 DNA: TGTGCCAGTCTCCCGGGACAGGTTATCAATGAGCAGTTCTTC
CDR3 protein: CASLPGQVINEQFF
D gene: TRBD1
clone size: once
J gene: TRBJ2-1
V gene: TRBV28

CDR3 DNA: TGTGCCAGCAGTTCTACGGGACAACCAACGGAGACCCAGTACTTC
CDR3 protein: CASSSTGQPTETQYF
D gene: NA
clone size: NA
J gene: TRBJ2-5
V gene: TRBV6-5

CDR3 DNA: TGTGCCAGCAGACCCCTGAGGGCCAGCGGCAATGAGCAGTTCTTC
CDR3 protein: CASRPLRASGNEQFF
D gene: NA
clone size: NA
J gene: TRBJ2-1
V gene: TRBV6-5

CDR3 DNA: TGTGCCAGCACCCTGACAGGGGGCTATGGCTACACCTTC
CDR3 protein: CASTLTGGYGYTF
D gene: TRBD1
clone size: NA
J gene: TRBJ1-2
V gene: TRBV12-3/TRBV12-4

CDR3 DNA: TGTGCCAGCAGCTTAACGACAGGGGGCTACGAGCAGTACTTC
CDR3 protein: CASSLTTGGYEQYF
D gene: TRBD1
clone size: few
J gene: TRBJ2-7
V gene: TRBV7-3

CDR3 DNA: TGTGCCAGCAGCTTAGGACCTGTGGGACAGGGGTGGGCCAAAAACATTCAGTACTTC
CDR3 protein: CASSLGPVGQGWAKNIQYF
D gene: TRBD1
clone size: NA
J gene: TRBJ2-4
V gene: TRBV7-2

CDR3 DNA: TGTGCCAGCAGCGTAGCAGGTAGCGGAGGCGAGCAGTACTTC
CDR3 protein: CASSVAGSGGEQYF
D gene: NA
clone size: NA
J gene: TRBJ2-7
V gene: TRBV9

CDR3 DNA: TGTGCCAGCTCATTCAATAACCGGGACTACCGGGGCTACACCTTC
CDR3 protein: CASSFNNRDYRGYTF
D gene: NA
clone size: few
J gene: TRBJ1-2
V gene: TRBV18

CDR3 DNA: TGTGCCAGTTCTTACAGGGGACTTCGCTTCGAGCAGTACTTC
CDR3 protein: CASSYRGLRFEQYF
D gene: NA
clone size: NA
J gene: TRBJ2-7
V gene: TRBV27

CDR3 DNA: TGTGCCTGGAGGAGGACAGGGGAAGCTTTCTTT
CDR3 protein: CAWRRTGEAFF
D gene: TRBD1
clone size: NA
J gene: TRBJ1-1
V gene: TRBV30

CDR3 DNA: TGTGCCAGCAGTCCAATTGTGAACACTGAAGCTTTCTTT
CDR3 protein: CASSPIVNTEAFF
D gene: NA
clone size: NA
J gene: TRBJ1-1
V gene: TRBV3-1/TRBV3-2

CDR3 DNA: TGTGCCAGCAGTACGGCTGAGGGCCAGCCCCAGCATTTT
CDR3 protein: CASSTAEGQPQHF
D gene: NA
clone size: NA
J gene: TRBJ1-5
V gene: TRBV12-3/TRBV12-4

CDR3 DNA: TGTGCCAGCAGCTTAGGACAGGGGGAGACTAGCAATCAGCCCCAGCATTTT
CDR3 protein: CASSLGQGETSNQPQHF
D gene: TRBD1
clone size: NA
J gene: TRBJ1-5
V gene: TRBV7-9

CDR3 DNA: TGTGCCAGTAGTAGTCCGGGACAGAGATATGGCTACACCTTC
CDR3 protein: CASSSPGQRYGYTF
D gene: TRBD1
clone size: NA
J gene: TRBJ1-2
V gene: TRBV19

CDR3 DNA: TGCGCCAGCAGTGATCCTTACGAGCAGTACTTC
CDR3 protein: CASSDPYEQYF
D gene: NA
clone size: NA
J gene: TRBJ2-7
V gene: TRBV10-2

CDR3 DNA: TGCAGCGTAGGGACAGGGAGGGTAAGAGGCACTGAAGCTTTCTTT
CDR3 protein: CSVGTGRVRGTEAFF
D gene: TRBD1
clone size: NA
J gene: TRBJ1-1
V gene: TRBV29-1

CDR3 DNA: TGTGCCAGCAGCTTTAACCCCCCAGGCAGGGGTGTAAACACTGAAGCTTTCTTT
CDR3 protein: CASSFNPPGRGVNTEAFF
D gene: NA
clone size: once
J gene: TRBJ1-1
V gene: TRBV7-6

CDR3 DNA: TGTGCCAGCAGCTTAATCTCGGCGGGACCCGGTAATGAGCAGTTCTTC
CDR3 protein: CASSLISAGPGNEQFF
D gene: NA
clone size: once
J gene: TRBJ2-1
V gene: TRBV7-3

CDR3 DNA: TGTGCCAGCAGTTCCCCCTCGGGGTACTTC
CDR3 protein: CASSSPSGYF
D gene: NA
clone size: NA
J gene: TRBJ2-7
V gene: TRBV27

CDR3 DNA: TGTGCCAGTAGTCCAGAGGGTTATCAGGGGCCGAACACTGAAGCTTTCTTT
CDR3 protein: CASSPEGYQGPNTEAFF
D gene: NA
clone size: NA
J gene: TRBJ1-1
V gene: TRBV19

CDR3 DNA: TGTGCCAGAAGCTTACAGGGGGTTTGCGAGCAGTACTTC
CDR3 protein: CARSLQGVCEQYF
D gene: TRBD1
clone size: NA
J gene: TRBJ2-7
V gene: TRBV5-3

CDR3 DNA: TGTGCCAGCAGCAATGGACAGGGGGAGGCGAACACTGAAGCTTTCTTT
CDR3 protein: CASSNGQGEANTEAFF
D gene: TRBD1
clone size: NA
J gene: TRBJ1-1
V gene: TRBV11-3

CDR3 DNA: TGTGCCAGCAGCTTAGGGGTAGCGGGATCCACCGGGGAGCTGTTTTTT
CDR3 protein: CASSLGVAGSTGELFF
D gene: TRBD2
clone size: NA
J gene: TRBJ2-2
V gene: TRBV7-9

CDR3 DNA: TGCGCCAGCAGCCGGCAGTCAGGGGAAGGCACTGAAGCTTTCTTT
CDR3 protein: CASSRQSGEGTEAFF
D gene: NA
clone size: NA
J gene: TRBJ1-1
V gene: TRBV5-1

CDR3 DNA: TGCGCCAGCAGCCCGAGCGGGAACACTGAAGCTTTCTTT
CDR3 protein: CASSPSGNTEAFF
D gene: NA
clone size: NA
J gene: TRBJ1-1
V gene: TRBV5-1

CDR3 DNA: TGCGCCAGCACCCGGGGGGGCACAGATACGCAGTATTTT
CDR3 protein: CASTRGGTDTQYF
D gene: TRBD2
clone size: NA
J gene: TRBJ2-3
V gene: TRBV5-1

CDR3 DNA: TGTGCCAGCAGCCCAGGACAGGGGACGCTCGGTTTCCGGGAAAAACTGTTTTTT
CDR3 protein: CASSPGQGTLGFREKLFF
D gene: TRBD1
clone size: NA
J gene: TRBJ1-4
V gene: TRBV7-9

CDR3 DNA: TGTGCCAGCAGCTTAGTTCCTGCCCGGCTTAGCGGGAGCACCTTCCAAGAGACCCAGTACTTC
CDR3 protein: CASSLVPARLSGSTFQETQYF
D gene: TRBD2
clone size: NA
J gene: TRBJ2-5
V gene: TRBV7-8

CDR3 DNA: TGTGCCAGCAGCCCTTGGGACTCCGCCTACAATGAGCAGTTCTTC
CDR3 protein: CASSPWDSAYNEQFF
D gene: NA
clone size: NA
J gene: TRBJ2-1
V gene: TRBV27

CDR3 DNA: TGTGCCTGGAGTCCTAACTCCCCCATGGGCTTAGGTGAAAAACTGTTTTTT
CDR3 protein: CAWSPNSPMGLGEKLFF
D gene: NA
clone size: NA
J gene: TRBJ1-4
V gene: TRBV30

CDR3 DNA: TGTGCCAGTGCGACTAGCGCGATATACAATGAGCAGTTCTTC
CDR3 protein: CASATSAIYNEQFF
D gene: TRBD2
clone size: few
J gene: TRBJ2-1
V gene: TRBV6-5

CDR3 DNA: TGTGCCAGCAGCCAACGAGCGGGTGGTCGTACAGATACGCAGTATTTT
CDR3 protein: CASSQRAGGRTDTQYF
D gene: NA
clone size: NA
J gene: TRBJ2-3
V gene: TRBV4-2

CDR3 DNA: TGTGCCAGCAGTTTCGGACTAGCGGGAGGGGAGACCCAGTACTTC
CDR3 protein: CASSFGLAGGETQYF
D gene: TRBD2
clone size: NA
J gene: TRBJ2-5
V gene: TRBV28

CDR3 DNA: TGTGCCAGCAGCAACCCTAACAATGAGCAGTTCTTC
CDR3 protein: CASSNPNNEQFF
D gene: NA
clone size: NA
J gene: TRBJ2-1
V gene: TRBV11-2

CDR3 DNA: TGTGCCAGCAACACCCTCACTAGCGGGAGCGAGACCCAGTACTTC
CDR3 protein: CASNTLTSGSETQYF
D gene: TRBD2
clone size: NA
J gene: TRBJ2-5
V gene: TRBV14

CDR3 DNA: TGTGCCAGCGGACTAGCGGGAGTAGGGTTGTACGAGCAGTACTTC
CDR3 protein: CASGLAGVGLYEQYF
D gene: TRBD2
clone size: NA
J gene: TRBJ2-7
V gene: TRBV5-4